The 3 T cell receptor beta chains presented below share a single source sample, sequenced in a study of spatial heterogeneity in lung cancer. TCRdb reprocessed the 5' RACE reads with MiXCR, giving one entry per CDR3 protein. The sample lists about 94,000 distinct CDR3 sequences; roughly a fifth were seen once. Indicated time point: blood at routine non-recurrence follow-up after resection. The sample consisted of PBMCs, taken at follow-up. The receptors originated from a male donor with early-stage non-small cell lung cancer.

This chain uses TRBV18 with TRBJ2-2; D unresolved. The CDR3 runs 15 residues. The germline V and J ends were trimmed by 2 bases and 1 base, with 8 bases remaining between them. Germline V gene lookup returns CDR1 KGHSH and CDR2 LQKENI. The CDR3 DNA reads as TGTGCCAGCTCACCAAGGGCAGTGAACACCGGGGAGCTGTTTTTT. It yields the protein CASSPRAVNTGELFF.

The chain links TRBV7-2 to TRBJ2-3, with D hard to call. CDR3 length equals 14 residues. The germline gives CDR1 SGHTA, CDR2 FQGNSA. Trimming cost V 3 bases and J 3 bases, with 10 bases left between them. The chain's CDR3 is CASSFAGGTDTQYF. In DNA form, the CDR3 reads TGTGCCAGCAGCTTCGCCGGCGGTACAGATACGCAGTATTTT.

This clonotype has just a few counts. The V gene is TRBV6-5, the J gene TRBJ1-1, with 8 bases matching TRBD1. V was clipped by 6 bases and J by 1 base; unmatched bases: 4. The length of the CDR3 is 14 residues. Germline V CDR1 and CDR2: MNHEY, SVGAGI. CDR3 loop: CASRRDRTNTEAFF. The CDR3 nucleotides are TGTGCCAGCAGAAGGGACAGGACGAACACTGAAGCTTTCTTT.